Following are 5 T cell receptor beta chains from one sample sequenced in a study of blood T cell repertoires in COVID-19. Measured with immunoSEQ multiplex PCR; TCRdb has only the in-frame clones, and not every one. The sample holds roughly 100,000 clones, roughly four fifths seen once. The material sequenced was peripheral blood. These receptors all come from a man between 60 and 70 years old with acute or convalescent COVID-19.

V is TRBV7-9 and J is TRBJ2-2; D is perhaps TRBD1 (6 bases). The CDR3 length is 13 residues. Trimming pared 7 bases from V and 4 bases from J, leaving 10 bases between. Germline loops: CDR1 SEHNR, CDR2 FQNEAQ (reference sequence). The CDR3 sequence is CASKIRGTGELFF. CDR3 bases: TGTGCCAGCAAGATCAGGGGCACCGGGGAGCTGTTTTTT. Full variable domain (remainder filled in from reference TRBV7-9 and TRBJ2-2): DTGVSQNPRHKITKRGQNVTFRCDPISEHNRLYWYRQTLGQGPEFLTYFQNEAQLEKSRLLSDRFSAERPKGSFSTLEIQRTEQGDSAMYLCASKIRGTGELFFGEGSRLTVL.

This clone showed up just a few times. The V and J genes are TRBV6-2 or TRBV6-3 and TRBJ2-7; 9 positions match TRBD1. V trimming: 5 bases; J trimming: 2 bases; junction bases outside the gene matches: 16. CDR3 length: 18 residues. Germline CDR1 MNHEY, CDR2 SVGEGT. As DNA, the CDR3 is TGTGCCAGCAGTCCCCCGGGACAGGGTTTTAAAGTCACCTACGAGCAGTACTTC. It yields the protein CASSPPGQGFKVTYEQYF.

In DNA, the CDR3 is TGTGCCAGCAGCTTGGGACTAGCGGCGAGCTCCTACAATGAGCAGTTCTTC. Translation: CASSLGLAASSYNEQFF. The chain couples TRBV5-4 to TRBJ2-1, with TRBD2 matching 9 bases. Germline trimming cut 0 bases from V and 0 bases from J; bases unmatched to any gene: 4. The germline V gene encodes CDR1 SGHNT and CDR2 YYREEE (reference sequence). The CDR3 is 17 amino acids.

V and J are TRBV5-1 and TRBJ2-7; TRBD2 matches 8 bases. Trimming at V came to 4 bases and at J to 3 bases, leaving 6 bases not matched to a gene. The CDR3 spans 14 residues. Germline values: CDR1 SGHRS, CDR2 YFSETQ. CDR3 residues: CASSRESGGYEQYF. CDR3 DNA sequence: TGCGCCAGCAGCAGGGAGAGCGGGGGCTACGAGCAGTACTTC. Filled out from reference TRBV5-1 and TRBJ2-7, the complete variable domain reads KAGVTQTPRYLIKTRGQQVTLSCSPISGHRSVSWYQQTPGQGLQFLFEYFSETQRNKGNFPGRFSGRQFSNSRSEMNVSTLELGDSALYLCASSRESGGYEQYFGPGTRLTVT.

This clone occurred a few times. The chain is built from TRBV7-3 and TRBJ2-1, with 12 nucleotides matching TRBD2. The junction had 1 base not matched to a gene; V was cut back by 3 bases and J by 4 bases. The CDR3 length is 15 residues. The germline V gene has CDR1 SGHTA and CDR2 FQGTGA. The CDR3: CASSLTSGGYNEQFF. As DNA, the CDR3 is TGTGCCAGCAGCTTGACTAGCGGGGGATACAATGAGCAGTTCTTC.